The sequence of this T cell receptor (beta chain) was determined in a study of blood T cell repertoires in COVID-19. The repertoire was sequenced with immunoSEQ multiplex PCR; TCRdb's copy has only in-frame clones and lacks some. Here the sample spans around 140,000 clones, roughly 83% being singletons. The CDR3 extends over 13 amino acids. Trimming removed 3 bases at V and 5 bases at J, with 10 bases between. CDR1 is SGHTA and CDR2 is FQGNSA in the germline V gene. The V gene is TRBV7-2, the J gene TRBJ1-2; no clear D. Sequenced material: peripheral blood. The sequence derives from a woman of 80 years or more with acute or convalescent COVID-19. The CDR3 is CASSLLGRYGYTF. In DNA form, the CDR3 reads TGTGCCAGCAGCTTGTTGGGCCGGTATGGCTACACCTTC.